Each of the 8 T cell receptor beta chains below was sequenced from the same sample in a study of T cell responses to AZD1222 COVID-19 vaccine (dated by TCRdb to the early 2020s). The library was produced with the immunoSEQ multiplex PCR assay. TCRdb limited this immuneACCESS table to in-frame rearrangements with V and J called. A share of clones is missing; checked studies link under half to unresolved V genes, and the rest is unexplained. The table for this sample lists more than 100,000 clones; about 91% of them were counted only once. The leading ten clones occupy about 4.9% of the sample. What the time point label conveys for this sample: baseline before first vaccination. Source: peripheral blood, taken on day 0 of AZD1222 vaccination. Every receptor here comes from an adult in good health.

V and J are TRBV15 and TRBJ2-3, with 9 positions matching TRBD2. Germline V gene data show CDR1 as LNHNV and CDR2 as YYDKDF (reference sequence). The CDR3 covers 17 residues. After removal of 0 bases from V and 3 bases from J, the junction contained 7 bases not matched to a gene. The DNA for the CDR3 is TGTGCCACCAGCAGAGAACGGGGCAGCGGGGGGACAGATACGCAGTATTTT. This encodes CATSRERGSGGTDTQYF.

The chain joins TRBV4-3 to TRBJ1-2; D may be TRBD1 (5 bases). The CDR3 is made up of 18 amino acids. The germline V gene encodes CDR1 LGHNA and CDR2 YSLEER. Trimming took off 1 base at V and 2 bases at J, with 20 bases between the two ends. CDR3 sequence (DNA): TGCGCCAGCAGCCAAGCCCTTCCTCGTTTACAGGTCAACTATGGCTACACCTTC. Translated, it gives CASSQALPRLQVNYGYTF.

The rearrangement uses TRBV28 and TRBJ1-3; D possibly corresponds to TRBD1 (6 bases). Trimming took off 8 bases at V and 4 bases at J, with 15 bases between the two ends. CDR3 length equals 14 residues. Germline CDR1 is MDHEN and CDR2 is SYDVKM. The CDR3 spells CASLRGGTGNTIYF. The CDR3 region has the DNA TGTGCCAGCTTGCGGGGGGGGACAGGAAACACCATATATTTT.

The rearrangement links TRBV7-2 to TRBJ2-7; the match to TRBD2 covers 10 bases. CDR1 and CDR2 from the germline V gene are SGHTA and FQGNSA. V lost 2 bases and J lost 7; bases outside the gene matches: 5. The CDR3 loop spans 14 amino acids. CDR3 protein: CASSLTAGGLEQYF. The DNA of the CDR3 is TGTGCCAGCAGCTTAACAGCGGGGGGGCTGGAGCAGTACTTC.

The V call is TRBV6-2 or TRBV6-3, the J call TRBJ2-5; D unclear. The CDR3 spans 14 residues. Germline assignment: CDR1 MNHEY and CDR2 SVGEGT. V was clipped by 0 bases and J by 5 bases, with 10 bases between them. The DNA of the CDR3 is TGTGCCAGCAGTTACTCGATATACCGGGAGACCCAGTACTTC. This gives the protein CASSYSIYRETQYF.

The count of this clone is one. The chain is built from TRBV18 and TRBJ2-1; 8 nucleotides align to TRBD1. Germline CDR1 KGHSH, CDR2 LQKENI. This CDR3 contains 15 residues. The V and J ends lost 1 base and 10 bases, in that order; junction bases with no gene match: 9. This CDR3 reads CASSPRETGVEEQFF. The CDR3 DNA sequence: TGTGCCAGCTCACCACGTGAGACAGGGGTTGAGGAGCAGTTCTTC.

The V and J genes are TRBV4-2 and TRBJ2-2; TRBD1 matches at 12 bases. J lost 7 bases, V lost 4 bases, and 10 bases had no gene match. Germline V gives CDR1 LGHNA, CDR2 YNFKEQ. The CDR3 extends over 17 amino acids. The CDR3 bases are TGTGCCAGCAGCCGATCCGAGGGACAGGGGGCGATCGGGGAGCTGTTTTTT. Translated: CASSRSEGQGAIGELFF.

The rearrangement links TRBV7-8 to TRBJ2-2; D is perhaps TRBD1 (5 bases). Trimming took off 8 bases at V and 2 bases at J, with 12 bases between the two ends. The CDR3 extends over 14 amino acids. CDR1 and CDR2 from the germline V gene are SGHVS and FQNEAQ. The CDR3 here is CASPDRENTGELFF. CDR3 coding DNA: TGTGCCAGCCCAGACAGAGAAAACACCGGGGAGCTGTTTTTT.